Sequencing of this TCR beta chain was carried out in a study of CD8 T cells in ankylosing spondylitis. Study results and limitations: According to the report, clones linked to the disease were significantly enriched in matched synovial fluid samples taken from ankylosing spondylitis patients.

The CDR3 sequence is 17 residues long. Per germline, CDR1 SGHVS and CDR2 FNYEAQ. Trimming left V 0 bases short and J 4 bases short, with 16 bases between. MiXCR was run by TCRdb on the 5' RACE reads, yielding one entry per CDR3 protein. Of around 39,000 distinct CDR3 sequences listed, more than 15% are singletons. Notes on this clonotype: Its antigen is not identified.

V gene TRBV7-6 combines with J gene TRBJ2-1, with D unresolved. The sequencing sample was made of blood. This receptor was taken from a male donor with ankylosing spondylitis or in good health (not recorded which). CDR3 in amino acids: CASSLASAAISYNEQFF. The CDR3 nucleotides read TGTGCCAGCAGCTTAGCGTCTGCGGCCATAAGTTACAATGAGCAGTTCTTC.